This passage covers 15 T cell receptor beta chains from one sample sequenced in a study of T cells in Graves' hyperthyroidism and ophthalmopathy. Amplification of TCR beta CDR3 regions used RNA as the template. HTBI primers were the set used in a first-round RT-PCR of the TCR CDR3. In TCRdb, the multiplex PCR reads were re-called with MiXCR into one record per CDR3 protein. The repertoire holds hundreds of thousands of distinct CDR3 sequences, with around 13% as singletons. The specimen sequenced was blood. The receptor set was obtained from a woman between 18 and 29 years old with Graves' hyperthyroidism.

This clonotype was counted ten times or more. J is TRBJ2-1 and V is TRBV28, with TRBD2 identical over 8 bases. After removal of 10 bases from V and 9 bases from J, the junction contained 17 bases not matched to a gene. The CDR3 loop spans 15 amino acids. CDR1 and CDR2 from the germline V gene are MDHEN and SYDVKM. As DNA, the CDR3 is TGTGCCACCCACCAGGGCCTAGCGGGTAACAGTGAGCAGTTCTTC. It translates to CATHQGLAGNSEQFF.

V and J are TRBV6-1 and TRBJ2-7; D call uncertain. The CDR3 length is 15 residues. CDR1 MNHNS and CDR2 SASEGT come from the germline V gene. V was clipped by 3 bases and J by 6 bases, with 18 bases between them. CDR3 nucleotides: TGTGCCAGCAGTGAGAGGATCCTAACGGCCTCCGAGCAGTACTTC. Protein sequence: CASSERILTASEQYF.

The chain carries TRBV6-2 or TRBV6-3 and TRBJ1-2, with D hard to call. Germline V gene lookup returns CDR1 MNHEY and CDR2 SVGEGT. Trimming cost V 5 bases and J 5 bases, with 18 bases left between them. This CDR3 has 15 amino acids. The CDR3 sequence: CASSNPFYQDYGYTF. Written as DNA, the CDR3 is TGTGCCAGCAGTAACCCCTTTTACCAGGATTATGGCTACACCTTC.

This clonotype was found many times. The V gene is TRBV2, the J gene TRBJ2-7; maybe TRBD2 (5 bases). V dropped 3 bases and J dropped 5 bases, with 17 bases sitting between them. Germline-derived CDR1 and CDR2 are SNHLY and FYNNEI. This CDR3 is 15 amino acids long. The CDR3 DNA reads TGTGCCAGCAGTGATTCGGCGGGCTTCGTCCACGAGCAGTACTTC. Protein sequence: CASSDSAGFVHEQYF.

This clonotype showed up just a few times. The V call is TRBV10-3, the J call TRBJ2-7, with D possibly matching TRBD2 (5 bases). V lost 3 bases to trimming and J lost 4 bases, with 16 bases between them. Germline loops: CDR1 ENHRY, CDR2 SYGVKD. CDR3 size: 15 residues. This chain's CDR3 is CAISDSSTGIYEQYF. CDR3 DNA: TGTGCCATCAGTGATTCATCAACCGGGATATACGAGCAGTACTTC.

This clonotype was seen many times. The chain joins TRBV28 to TRBJ2-5; D could derive from TRBD1 or TRBD2 (7 bases each). Trimming removed 1 base from V and 5 bases from J, with 20 bases in between. This CDR3 is 17 amino acids long. Germline V gene data show CDR1 as MDHEN and CDR2 as SYDVKM. CDR3: CASSLFYGGAGQETQYF. CDR3 DNA: TGTGCCAGCAGTTTATTTTATGGGGGGGCGGGACAGGAGACCCAGTACTTC.

This clonotype appeared a few times. The chain recombines TRBV29-1 with TRBJ2-1; D might be TRBD1 (6 bases). Trimming stripped 3 bases from V and 15 bases from J, with 15 bases between. The length of the CDR3 is 11 residues. Per germline, CDR1 SQVTM and CDR2 ANQGSEA. The CDR3 DNA is TGCAGCGTTGAGGCAGGGGAAATCCGGTTCTTC. The encoded protein is CSVEAGEIRFF.

This clonotype was counted only a few times. The chain combines TRBV19 with TRBJ1-4; D uncertain. Germline-derived CDR1 and CDR2 are LNHDA and SQIVND (reference sequence). Between the trimmed V and J ends, which lost 4 bases and 0 bases, there was a span of 12 bases. This CDR3 comprises 16 residues. The CDR3 loop is CASSTLTVATNEKLFF. CDR3 DNA: TGTGCCAGTAGTACCTTGACCGTTGCAACTAATGAAAAACTGTTTTTT.

This clonotype has more than one count but fewer than ten. The chain recombines TRBV12-3 or TRBV12-4 with TRBJ1-2; TRBD1 matches at 7 bases. The V gene end was trimmed by 6 bases and the J gene end by 4 bases; junction bases not matched to a gene: 8. CDR3 size: 14 residues. This CDR3 reads CASSRDSHFYGYTF. The CDR3, as DNA: TGTGCCAGCAGCAGGGACAGCCACTTCTATGGCTACACCTTC.

This chain uses TRBV12-3 or TRBV12-4 with TRBJ1-2; D is undetermined. V was shortened by 10 bases and J by 6 bases, with 15 bases between the two germline ends. The CDR3 totals 12 residues. CDR3 region: CATKVGLDGYTF. CDR3 coding DNA: TGTGCCACCAAGGTGGGGTTGGATGGCTACACCTTC.

In this sample, this clonotype turned up a few times. The chain combines TRBV27 with TRBJ1-6, with a tentative D call TRBD1 (6 bases). V dropped 3 bases and J dropped 8 bases, with 11 bases sitting between them. Germline V CDR1 and CDR2: MNHEY, SMNVEV (reference sequence). This CDR3 has 14 amino acids. This CDR3 is CASSLGATYSPLHF. The DNA for the CDR3 is TGTGCCAGCAGTTTGGGGGCCACTTATTCACCCCTCCACTTT.

The V and J genes are TRBV24-1 and TRBJ2-1; 8 nucleotides line up with TRBD2. Trimming took 5 bases from V and 9 from J; bases not matched to a gene: 11. The CDR3 is 15 amino acids. Per the germline V gene, CDR1 is KGHDR and CDR2 is SFDVKD. CDR3 DNA: TGTGCCACCAGTGGAAGCGGGAGTCAATCCGGTGAGCAGTTCTTC. Protein product: CATSGSGSQSGEQFF.

This clonotype was counted many times. This chain links TRBV20-1 with TRBJ2-1; D may be TRBD2 (6 bases). Trimming stripped 4 bases from V and 0 bases from J, with 7 bases between. CDR3 length equals 13 residues. Germline CDR1 and CDR2: DFQATT and SNEGSKA (reference sequence). The CDR3 DNA reads TGCAGTGCTAAGGACTACTCCTACAATGAGCAGTTCTTC. Its protein is CSAKDYSYNEQFF.

The genes are TRBV7-2 and TRBJ2-1, with TRBD2 matching over 11 bases. Trimming took 6 bases from V and 9 from J; bases not matched to a gene: 10. The CDR3 is 15 amino acids. The germline gives CDR1 SGHTA, CDR2 FQGNSA. The CDR3: CASRQYPGLAVEQFF. Written as DNA, the CDR3 is TGTGCCAGCAGACAATACCCGGGACTAGCGGTTGAGCAGTTCTTC.

This clonotype occurred many times. The chain uses TRBV5-1 and TRBJ2-5; 9 bases are a match to TRBD1. The junction had 3 bases not matched to a gene; V was cut back by 0 bases and J by 3 bases. Germline-derived CDR1 and CDR2 are SGHRS and YFSETQ. The CDR3 length is 15 residues. The chain's CDR3 is CASSLGTGAKETQYF. The CDR3 DNA reads TGCGCCAGCAGCTTGGGGACAGGGGCAAAAGAGACCCAGTACTTC.